This entry concerns a single T cell receptor (beta chain). The sample comes from a study of identical twins. One entry per CDR3 protein results from TCRdb running MiXCR on the 5' RACE reads. The top ten hold about 0.99% of the sample, which has 500,000 to 600,000 distinct CDR3 sequences, 20% to 25% seen once. Looked up from germline, CDR1 is SGHNT and CDR2 is YYREEE (reference sequence). The CDR3 has 14 amino acids. Trimming stripped 4 bases from V and 2 bases from J, with 11 bases between. These records were also assigned to another study, of T cells expressing NK-cell markers.

This receptor was obtained from a woman younger than 30 in good health. The J gene is TRBJ2-3, the V gene TRBV5-4; D unresolved. The source material was CD4+ T cells sorted from blood. This CDR3 is CASSPAQYTDTQYF. CDR3 in DNA: TGTGCCAGCAGCCCGGCACAGTACACAGATACGCAGTATTTT.